This TCR beta chain stems from a study of regulatory T cells in long-lasting Graves disease. Study-wide points: Blood alone, not thyroid tissue, was studied.

V dropped 0 bases and J dropped 3 bases, with 14 bases sitting between them. The germline CDR1 and CDR2 sequences are MNHEY and SVGAGI. This CDR3 has 17 residues. iRepertoire HTBI primers and Arm-PCR of CDR3 regions built TCR beta libraries. TCRdb called the multiplex PCR reads again in MiXCR, with one record for every CDR3 protein. The repertoire has about 520,000 distinct CDR3 sequences, 9.5% to 15% of them found once; the top ten carry more than 8%. In regard to this clonotype: Its specificity is not known.

Time point meaning: newly diagnosed GD, antithyroid drugs for less than 3 months. PBMC-derived RNA was used for the TCR library. These data were also filed under a second study, of T cells in Graves' hyperthyroidism and ophthalmopathy. That paper notes: Hyperthyroidism in the patients, aged 18 to 65, was newly diagnosed and under 2 months in duration. A set of HTBI primers served as the primers for a first-round RT-PCR of the TCR CDR3.

The chain employs TRBV6-5 and TRBJ2-2; D is unresolved. The TCR originated in a woman younger than 45 with Graves disease. The input for sequencing was peripheral blood mononuclear cells (PBMCs), taken at new diagnosis, from a patient treated with antithyroid drugs. The DNA for the CDR3 is TGTGCCAGCAGTTACTCTGGGGTGGTCGGTTACACCGGGGAGCTGTTTTTT. Amino acids: CASSYSGVVGYTGELFF.